The source of this TCR beta chain is a study of tumour-infiltrating T cells in Burkitt lymphoma. Across the study: Overall and progression-free survival were predicted by productive clonality.

This clone was picked up a small number of times. Trimming removed 10 bases at V and 1 base at J, with 15 bases between. This CDR3 is 14 amino acids long. The germline V gene encodes CDR1 MDHEN and CDR2 SYDVKM. Assay: immunoSEQ multiplex PCR; the TCRdb copy retains only in-frame clones and omits some. The table records about 4,400 clones, roughly 17% of them present only once. The sequenced sample consisted of tumor tissue. The receptor was derived from a human donor with diffuse large B-cell lymphoma. Some clones in this sample may be carry-over from other donors' samples. The chain links TRBV28 to TRBJ2-3; weak D call: TRBD2 (5 bases). The CDR3 sequence is CAIRERPRTDTQYF. CDR3 nucleotide sequence: TGTGCCATTAGAGAGCGGCCTCGCACAGATACGCAGTATTTT.